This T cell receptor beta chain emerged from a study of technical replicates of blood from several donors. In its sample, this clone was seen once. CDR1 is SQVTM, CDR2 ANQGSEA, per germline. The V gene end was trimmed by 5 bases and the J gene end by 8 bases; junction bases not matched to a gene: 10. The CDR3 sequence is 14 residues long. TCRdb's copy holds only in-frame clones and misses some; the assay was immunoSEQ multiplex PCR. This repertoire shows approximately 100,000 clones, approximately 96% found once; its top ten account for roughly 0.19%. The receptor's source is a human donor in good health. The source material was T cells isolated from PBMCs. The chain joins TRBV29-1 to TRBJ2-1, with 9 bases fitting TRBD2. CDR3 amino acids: CSVRRGGLRYEQFF. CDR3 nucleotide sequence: TGCAGCGTTAGGCGGGGGGGCCTTAGATATGAGCAGTTCTTC.